This section outlines one T cell receptor beta chain sequence together with its context. What it recognizes is unknown. These data originate in a study of OX40 agonist ivuxolimab in advanced cancers. Whole-study results and caveats: The study did not work out the antigen specificity of the expanded peripheral T cells.

The data were produced by immunoSEQ multiplex PCR, yet TCRdb's version contains in-frame clones alone and is incomplete. Of about 50,000 clones listed, roughly 86% were seen once; the top ten hold about 7%. This TCR was sampled from an adult with an advanced solid tumor such as melanoma, head and neck, liver or kidney cancer. The sequencing here drew on CD4+ or CD8+ T cells sorted from blood, taken in a trial of the OX40 agonist ivuxolimab.

The CDR3 DNA sequence: TGTGCCGTTACAGGGTATAATGAGCAGTTCTTC. As protein: CAVTGYNEQFF. This chain uses TRBV6-6 with TRBJ2-1, with a possible D match to TRBD1 (6 bases). V lost 11 bases, J lost 7 bases, and 12 bases lay in between. Germline CDR1 MNHNY, CDR2 SVGAGI (reference sequence). The CDR3 contains 11 residues.